This T cell receptor (beta chain) emerged from a study of beta chain features in type 1 diabetes. The CDR3 has 16 residues. Germline CDR1 is MGHDK and CDR2 is SYGVNS. Trimming cost V 3 bases and J 4 bases; bases outside gene matches: 8. Details on this clone: As yet, its antigen is unknown.

Via the markers CD45RO/CCR7/CD25/CD127/CD95/CD27, stem cell-like memory, regulatory, central memory and naive CD4+ cells were sorted. Expressed TCRB transcripts got sequenced, as all isolated RNA was reverse transcribed. Mean read depth for naive, central memory and regulatory T cell samples was around 3.8 million reads. Libraries were prepared by immunoSEQ multiplex PCR; TCRdb keeps only in-frame clonotypes and omits some of them. The data hold 640,000 or so clones, with over 13% observed a single time. Study results and limitations: Researchers reported that naive, central memory and Treg TCRB repertoires appeared more similar in patients than in healthy donors. Shorter TCRB CDR3s, moderately but significantly so, marked every one of the four CD4+ subsets in Type 1 diabetes patients.

The gene calls are TRBV25-1 and TRBJ2-3; TRBD1 agrees at 9 bases. The source is a man younger than 30 with type 1 diabetes. Sequenced: naive CD4+ T cells from blood. DNA of the CDR3: TGTGCCAGCAGTGATTGGGGGACAGGGTTGTCAGATACGCAGTATTTT. It translates to CASSDWGTGLSDTQYF.